This is a list of T cell receptor beta chains from one sample in a study of cytomegalovirus exposure and HLA in healthy donors. Assay used: immunoSEQ multiplex PCR; TCRdb lists only in-frame clones, some missing. The sample lists fewer than 150,000 clones, over 65% occurring once. The specimen was PBMCs. Receptors originate from a male donor in good health and CMV-seronegative. Each CDR3 is given with its conserved first and last residue. Fields, in order: V gene, J gene, D gene, clone size, CDR3 protein, CDR3 DNA. A D gene is named only where the DNA matches it firmly. The size field is filled for only some rows; it gives once, few, many or a size class.

v_call: TRBV30; j_call: TRBJ2-7; d_call: TRBD1; clone_size: -; cdr3_aa: CAWSLIRDRNFQSYEQYF; cdr3_nt: TGCGCCTGGAGTTTGATTCGGGACAGGAACTTTCAATCCTACGAGCAGTACTTC
v_call: TRBV30; j_call: TRBJ2-3; d_call: -; clone_size: -; cdr3_aa: CAWREGRIDTQYF; cdr3_nt: TGTGCCTGGAGGGAGGGCCGGATAGATACGCAGTATTTT
v_call: TRBV7-9; j_call: TRBJ2-3; d_call: TRBD2; clone_size: -; cdr3_aa: CASSSGGGADTQYF; cdr3_nt: TGTGCCAGCAGCTCCGGCGGGGGAGCAGATACGCAGTATTTT
v_call: TRBV27; j_call: TRBJ2-7; d_call: -; clone_size: -; cdr3_aa: CASSLLSRRRSYEQYF; cdr3_nt: TGTGCCAGCAGTTTACTGTCGAGACGGAGATCCTACGAGCAGTACTTC
v_call: TRBV4-3; j_call: TRBJ2-6; d_call: -; clone_size: few; cdr3_aa: CASSQAGSGANVLTF; cdr3_nt: TGCGCCAGCAGCCAAGCGGGGTCTGGGGCCAACGTCCTGACTTTC
v_call: TRBV7-9; j_call: TRBJ2-6; d_call: -; clone_size: -; cdr3_aa: CASSLWPSGANVLTF; cdr3_nt: TGTGCCAGCAGCTTATGGCCCTCTGGGGCCAACGTCCTGACTTTC
v_call: TRBV6-1; j_call: TRBJ1-4; d_call: -; clone_size: few; cdr3_aa: CASSEVGRDEKLFF; cdr3_nt: TGTGCCAGCAGTGAGGTAGGGAGGGATGAAAAACTGTTTTTT
v_call: TRBV27; j_call: TRBJ1-1; d_call: -; clone_size: once; cdr3_aa: CASSLNSLRNTEAFF; cdr3_nt: TGTGCCAGCAGTTTAAACTCCCTTCGGAACACTGAAGCTTTCTTT
v_call: TRBV6-5; j_call: TRBJ1-2; d_call: -; clone_size: -; cdr3_aa: CASSYSGVGYTF; cdr3_nt: TGTGCCAGCAGTTACTCAGGGGTAGGCTACACCTTC
v_call: TRBV4-2; j_call: TRBJ2-1; d_call: TRBD2; clone_size: -; cdr3_aa: CASSQGPLGGSIHNEQFF; cdr3_nt: TGTGCCAGCAGCCAAGGCCCCTTGGGGGGGAGTATCCACAATGAGCAGTTCTTC
v_call: TRBV5-1; j_call: TRBJ2-1; d_call: -; clone_size: once; cdr3_aa: CASTLSGNEQFF; cdr3_nt: TGCGCCAGCACCCTTTCAGGCAATGAGCAGTTCTTC
v_call: TRBV28; j_call: TRBJ1-4; d_call: -; clone_size: -; cdr3_aa: CASRVDEKLFF; cdr3_nt: TGTGCCAGCAGGGTAGATGAAAAACTGTTTTTT